The 10 T cell receptor beta chains listed next were all sequenced from one sample in a study of shared clonotypes between healthy human individuals (TCRdb year 2020). Library preparation used the immunoSEQ multiplex PCR assay. Not all clones reach the TCRdb copy of this immuneACCESS table, which keeps in-frame sequences only. Checked studies attribute under half of the gap to unresolved V genes and leave the rest unexplained. In all, the sample holds under 1,100,000 clones, and around three quarters of those were seen once. The ten largest clones take up roughly 0.57% of the sample. Sample: memory CD4+ T cells from PBMCs. What this sample's cell subset or site label stands for: CD45RA-negative fraction. Receptor source: a man in his late teens or twenties in good health. Some clones in this sample may be carry-over from other donors' samples.

For the CDR3, the DNA is TGCGCCAGCAGTCGGGACCAGGGTCCCCAAGAGACCCAGTACTTC. This translates into CASSRDQGPQETQYF. The chain carries TRBV5-1 and TRBJ2-5; possibly TRBD1 or TRBD2 for D (5 bases each). This CDR3 comprises 15 residues. CDR1 and CDR2 from the germline V gene are SGHRS and YFSETQ. V was shortened by 5 bases and J by 1 base, with 15 bases between the two germline ends.

J is TRBJ2-5 and V is TRBV11-3, with a weak D call TRBD1 (5 bases). The CDR3 runs 14 residues. Trimming took off 8 bases at V and 0 bases at J, with 13 bases between the two ends. Germline V gene data show CDR1 as SGHNT and CDR2 as YENEEA. CDR3 nucleotides: TGTGCCAGCTCTAGGCACAGGCACCAAGAGACCCAGTACTTC. Its protein product is CASSRHRHQETQYF.

The J gene is TRBJ2-7, the V gene TRBV27; tentative D call: TRBD1 (6 bases). V dropped 5 bases and J dropped 7 bases, with 21 bases sitting between them. Germline CDR1 is MNHEY and CDR2 is SMNVEV (reference sequence). This CDR3 comprises 15 residues. Here the CDR3 reads CASSPHDRYLREQYF. As DNA, the CDR3 is TGTGCCAGCAGTCCTCACGACAGGTACCTACGGGAGCAGTACTTC.

The gene calls are TRBV28 and TRBJ1-1; tentatively, D is TRBD1 (5 bases). V was cut by 11 bases and J by 1 base, with 14 bases left in between. Germline V CDR1 and CDR2: MDHEN, SYDVKM. This CDR3 comprises 13 residues. CDR3 DNA sequence: TGTGCCCACAGAAGTACAGGGAACACTGAAGCTTTCTTT. It is translated as CAHRSTGNTEAFF.

This chain joins TRBV5-1 and TRBJ2-3; 9 nucleotides line up with TRBD2. J lost 13 bases, V lost 4 bases, and 7 bases had no gene match. The CDR3 runs 12 residues. The germline V gene has CDR1 SGHRS and CDR2 YFSETQ. The CDR3 loop reads CASSQSGTSKYF. The CDR3 DNA reads TGCGCCAGCAGCCAATCCGGGACTAGCAAGTATTTT.

The genes are TRBV9 and TRBJ1-2; 12 nucleotides align to TRBD1. CDR1 and CDR2 from the germline V gene are SGDLS and YYNGEE. V lost 3 bases, J lost 4 bases, and 13 bases stayed unmatched. CDR3 length: 18 amino acids. CDR3 in DNA: TGTGCCAGCAGCGCCGAGCCGGGACAGGGGGCTCGGGGCTATGGCTACACCTTC. Residues: CASSAEPGQGARGYGYTF.

The chain combines TRBV5-1 with TRBJ2-7; 9 bases line up with TRBD2. Trimming at V came to 1 base and at J to 4 bases, leaving 0 bases not matched to a gene. The CDR3 is made up of 13 amino acids. The germline CDR1 and CDR2 sequences are SGHRS and YFSETQ. The CDR3 sequence is CASSLSGRYEQYF. The CDR3 DNA sequence: TGCGCCAGCAGCTTGAGCGGGAGGTACGAGCAGTACTTC.

The chain is built from TRBV4-1 and TRBJ1-4; the D gene is possibly TRBD1 (5 bases). CDR3 size: 16 residues. Trimming left V 4 bases short and J 10 bases short, with 22 bases between. The germline CDR1 and CDR2 sequences are MGHRA and YSYEKL. DNA of the CDR3: TGCGCCAGCAGCCCTGGGGGGGGGTCCCCGGGCAGAAAACTGTTTTTT. This codes for CASSPGGGSPGRKLFF.

The chain links TRBV6-1 to TRBJ2-1; the D gene could be TRBD1 or TRBD2 (5 bases each). CDR1 is MNHNS, CDR2 SASEGT, per germline. Trimming took off 10 bases at V and 5 bases at J, with 18 bases between the two ends. CDR3 size: 14 residues. The CDR3 sequence is CAIPRDDRDNEQFF. Here the CDR3 DNA reads TGTGCCATACCCCGGGACGATCGAGACAATGAGCAGTTCTTC.

Details on this clone: The identical CDR3 is also encoded by other nucleotide sequences in the sample. The chain is built from TRBV7-9 and TRBJ2-1; 12 nucleotides line up with TRBD2. Germline assignment: CDR1 SEHNR and CDR2 FQNEAQ (reference sequence). This CDR3 has 16 residues. The V segment lost 3 bases and the J segment 7 bases; nucleotides outside the gene matches: 7. This CDR3 is CASSLASGRALNEQFF. The CDR3 DNA reads as TGTGCCAGCAGCTTGGCTAGCGGGAGGGCCTTAAATGAGCAGTTCTTC.